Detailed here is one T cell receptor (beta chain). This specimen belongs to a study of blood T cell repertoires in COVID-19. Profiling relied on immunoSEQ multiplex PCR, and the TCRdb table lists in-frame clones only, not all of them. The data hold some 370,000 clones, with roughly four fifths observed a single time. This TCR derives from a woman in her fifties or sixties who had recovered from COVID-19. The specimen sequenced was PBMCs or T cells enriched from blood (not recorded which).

CDR3 nucleotide sequence: TGTGCCAGCAGCTTGGAACCGGGGGTGGGCACTGAAGCTTTCTTT. The encoded protein is CASSLEPGVGTEAFF. V and J are TRBV5-4 and TRBJ1-1; possibly TRBD1 for D (5 bases). Looked up from germline, CDR1 is SGHNT and CDR2 is YYREEE (reference sequence). The V end was cut by 0 bases, the J end by 4 bases, with 13 bases between. This CDR3 is 15 amino acids long.